This T cell receptor beta chain was identified in a study of regulatory dendritic cells for organ transplantation. The CDR3 is made up of 15 amino acids. Germline lookup yields CDR1 KGHSH and CDR2 LQKENI. V dropped 5 bases and J dropped 1; count of bases not matched to a gene: 6. Details on this clone: What it recognizes is unknown.

Allogeneic regulatory or mature dendritic cells were co-cultured for roughly five days with CFSE-labeled sorted T cells at 1:10. Method: immunoSEQ multiplex PCR; TCRdb's copy keeps in-frame clones and lacks some. Of roughly 20,000 clones listed, less than 80% were seen once; the top ten hold 2.5% to 4%. This clonotype was obtained from a human donor in good health. Sample: memory CD4+ T cells from blood cultured with regulatory dendritic cells. The subset here: CD45RO+ memory T cells. This chain joins TRBV18 and TRBJ1-1, with 8 bases lining up with TRBD1. The CDR3, as DNA: TGTGCCAGCTCAGTTACAGACAGGGGGAACACTGAAGCTTTCTTT. Translation: CASSVTDRGNTEAFF.